This record looks at one T cell receptor (beta chain) sequence and its context. Its target antigen remains unknown. Base qualities were left out, and no much larger clone turns up one base away. The sample is drawn from a study of precursors of human CD4 cytotoxic T cells listed by TCRdb under 2018. General notes on the study: CD4+ memory subsets from around 13 donors in total were covered by the bulk TCR-seq analysis. TCR-seq analysis of over eleven donors yielded TCRalpha and TCRbeta chain sequences (table S7).

Overall results and qualifications from the work: The authors noted that a human observational design cannot definitively establish the direction of differentiation between precursor and effector cells. Only about 95% of the 14 donors were included in some bulk TCR-seq comparisons, which suggests that not every subset was available for every donor. Expanded effector clonotypes made up a larger fraction of IL-7Rhigh TEMRA clonotypes than of TEM or TCM clonotypes. Compared with the TCM and TEM subsets, the IL-7Rhigh and IL-7R- TEMRA subsets had more restricted TCR repertoires, marked by lower diversity and more expanded clonotypes.

To test for a precursor-effector relationship among CD4 cytotoxic T cells, four sorted CD4+ memory subsets (TCM, TEM, IL-7Rhigh TEMRA, IL-7R- TEMRA) underwent bulk UMI-based TCR sequencing. The cells came from peripheral blood mononuclear cells that had been isolated from human blood. Sequenced on an Illumina MiSeq. Under the source paper's analysis protocol: Repertoire diversity was measured with the Shannon-Wiener index computed in VDJtools. A TCRbeta clonotype was considered expanded if its clonotype frequency was 3 or more. The public reads were quality trimmed at Q25 with fastp and then assembled into clones with MiXCR by TCRdb, keeping productive beta chains. Identical CDR3 proteins give one entry, which carries the most common genes and DNA. TCRdb, not the original authors, processed these V and J calls. The sample data list 200 to 250 distinct CDR3 sequences, and around 36% of these were observed just once. About 50% of the sample is held by the ten biggest clonotypes.

The CDR3 starts with the cysteine, ends with the phenylalanine, and has 12 residues. The CDR3 DNA has 36 bases and is translated from base 1. V is shortened by 8 bases, J by 2 bases, and the region joining them spans 8 bases. Based on the germline V gene (reference sequence), the CDR1 and CDR2 sequences are MNHEY and SMNVEV. The V and J genes are TRBV27 and TRBJ2-3, and perhaps TRBD1 as D gene, on 6 matching bases. The TCR was taken from a human donor in good health. Sequenced: memory CD4+ T cells from blood (PBMCs). The CDR3: CASWTDTDTQYF. The nucleotide sequence is given as TGTGCCAGCTGGACAGACACAGATACGCAGTATTTT.